The rows below give T cell receptor beta chains drawn from one sample of a study of glioma-infiltrating T cells. One entry per CDR3 protein results from TCRdb running MiXCR on the multiplex PCR reads. The table lists roughly 120,000 distinct CDR3 sequences, roughly 20% of them singletons. Sequenced input: glioma tissue, nonneoplastic brain tissue, or PBMCs (not recorded which). The receptor source for this set is a human donor with low-grade glioma or glioblastoma, undergoing nonglioma brain surgery, or in good health (not recorded which). CDR3s include the opening cysteine and the closing phenylalanine or tryptophan. The order of the fields is J gene, D gene, clone size, V gene, CDR3 DNA, CDR3 protein. D genes are given only for firm matches. Part of the rows lack a size; the others show once, few, many or a class for expanded clones.

j_gene: TRBJ1-3
d_gene: NA
abundance: few
v_gene: TRBV7-9
CDR3nt: TGTGCCAGCACCTTTGAAGGCAGCTCTGGAAACACCATATATTTT
CDR3aa: CASTFEGSSGNTIYF

j_gene: TRBJ2-3
d_gene: NA
abundance: many
v_gene: TRBV4-1
CDR3nt: TGCGCCAGCAGCCAACTCGACACAGATACGCAGTATTTT
CDR3aa: CASSQLDTDTQYF

j_gene: TRBJ2-5
d_gene: NA
abundance: many
v_gene: TRBV6-1
CDR3nt: TGTGCCAGCAGACCCCAGGGGGGCGGAGAGACCCAGTACTTC
CDR3aa: CASRPQGGGETQYF

j_gene: TRBJ2-3
d_gene: NA
abundance: many
v_gene: TRBV24-1
CDR3nt: TGTGCCACCAGTGATTTCGCCAAAACAGATACGCAGTATTTT
CDR3aa: CATSDFAKTDTQYF

j_gene: TRBJ2-1
d_gene: NA
abundance: NA
v_gene: TRBV5-4
CDR3nt: TGTGCCAGCAGCGGTCCTAGTTACAATGAGCAGTGCTTC
CDR3aa: CASSGPSYNEQCF

j_gene: TRBJ1-1
d_gene: NA
abundance: many
v_gene: TRBV14
CDR3nt: TGTGCCAGCAGCCGACAGGCTAACACTGAAGCTTTCTTT
CDR3aa: CASSRQANTEAFF

j_gene: TRBJ2-5
d_gene: NA
abundance: many
v_gene: TRBV12-3/TRBV12-4
CDR3nt: TGTGCCAGCAGAGAGGACAGCCAAGAGACCCAGTACTTC
CDR3aa: CASREDSQETQYF

j_gene: TRBJ2-3
d_gene: TRBD1
abundance: many
v_gene: TRBV7-2
CDR3nt: TGTGCCAGCAGCTTAGCGACAGGGCGCGCAGATACGCAGTATTTT
CDR3aa: CASSLATGRADTQYF

j_gene: TRBJ2-7
d_gene: TRBD1
abundance: many
v_gene: TRBV6-2/TRBV6-3
CDR3nt: TGTGCCAGCAGTTACTCGGACAGGGGCTCCTACGAGCAGTACTTC
CDR3aa: CASSYSDRGSYEQYF

j_gene: TRBJ2-5
d_gene: NA
abundance: NA
v_gene: TRBV4-2
CDR3nt: TGTGCCAGCTCCCCAGCTAGCAAAGAGACCCAGTACTTC
CDR3aa: CASSPASKETQYF

j_gene: TRBJ2-7
d_gene: TRBD1
abundance: many
v_gene: TRBV28
CDR3nt: TGTGCCAGCAGTTCGCTAACAGGGGTCTCCTACGAGCAGTACTTC
CDR3aa: CASSSLTGVSYEQYF

j_gene: TRBJ2-6
d_gene: NA
abundance: few
v_gene: TRBV19
CDR3nt: TGTGCCAGTAGTATTGCCAGGCCCCTGATAGACGGGGCCAACGTCCTGACTTTC
CDR3aa: CASSIARPLIDGANVLTF

j_gene: TRBJ2-7
d_gene: TRBD1
abundance: many
v_gene: TRBV18
CDR3nt: TGTGCCAGCTCACCACTCGTTTACTGGACAGGGGGATCCGAGCAGTACTTC
CDR3aa: CASSPLVYWTGGSEQYF

j_gene: TRBJ2-5
d_gene: NA
abundance: NA
v_gene: TRBV12-3/TRBV12-4
CDR3nt: TGTGCCAGCAGCCCCCAGGGGACACAAGAGACCCAGTACTTC
CDR3aa: CASSPQGTQETQYF

j_gene: TRBJ2-7
d_gene: NA
abundance: many
v_gene: TRBV20-1
CDR3nt: TGCAGTGCTAGTAATCCAGCGGCAAGTATAAAATACGAGCAGTACTTC
CDR3aa: CSASNPAASIKYEQYF

j_gene: TRBJ1-2
d_gene: TRBD1
abundance: many
v_gene: TRBV19
CDR3nt: TGTGCCAGTAGTATAGAGGGGACAGGAGGCTACACCTTC
CDR3aa: CASSIEGTGGYTF

j_gene: TRBJ2-1
d_gene: TRBD2
abundance: NA
v_gene: TRBV28
CDR3nt: TGTGCCAGCAGCTTAGCGGGCCCTCTCAGGGATGAGGAGTTATTC
CDR3aa: CASSLAGPLRDEELF

j_gene: TRBJ2-5
d_gene: TRBD1
abundance: many
v_gene: TRBV7-2
CDR3nt: TGTGCCAGCAGCTTAAGGGGGCAGGCAGCCCTTCAAGAGACCCAGTACTTC
CDR3aa: CASSLRGQAALQETQYF

j_gene: TRBJ1-2
d_gene: TRBD1
abundance: many
v_gene: TRBV2
CDR3nt: TGTGCCAGAGGACAGGGGTGGACCATCCTGGGCTACACCTTC
CDR3aa: CARGQGWTILGYTF

j_gene: TRBJ2-1
d_gene: NA
abundance: many
v_gene: TRBV6-7
CDR3nt: TGTGCCAGCAGTTTAGGACAGAGAATGGATGAGCAGTTCTTC
CDR3aa: CASSLGQRMDEQFF

j_gene: TRBJ1-5
d_gene: TRBD1
abundance: many
v_gene: TRBV7-9
CDR3nt: TGTGCCAGCAGCACTGGACAGGGCTACAATCAGCCCCAGCATTTT
CDR3aa: CASSTGQGYNQPQHF

j_gene: TRBJ2-3
d_gene: NA
abundance: few
v_gene: TRBV6-1
CDR3nt: TGTGCCAGCAGTGCCATACCGATACGCACAGATACGCAGTATTTT
CDR3aa: CASSAIPIRTDTQYF